This T cell receptor (beta chain) was recovered during a study of regulatory T cells in long-lasting Graves disease. Time point denoted: newly diagnosed GD, antithyroid drugs for less than 3 months. From PBMCs, RNA was extracted and then used to make the TCR library. The V end was cut by 0 bases, the J end by 5 bases, with 12 bases between. Germline V lookup: CDR1 SGDLS, CDR2 YYNGEE. CDR3 length: 14 residues. Many counts were recorded for this clonotype. As yet, its antigen is unknown. CDR3 regions were amplified by Arm-PCR using iRepertoire HTBI primers to build TCR beta libraries. TCRdb analysed the multiplex PCR reads with MiXCR anew, one entry per CDR3 protein. The sample lists roughly 350,000 distinct CDR3 sequences, 16% occurring once. General observations from the study: Persistent disease exhibited a predilection for TRBV28, TRBJ1-2 and TRBJ2-5. Those with persistent Graves' had less TCR diversity than newly diagnosed patients.

The same data also went into a second study, on T cells in Graves' hyperthyroidism and ophthalmopathy.

The sample consisted of peripheral blood mononuclear cells (PBMCs), taken at new diagnosis, from a patient treated with antithyroid drugs. This chain connects TRBV9 to TRBJ2-7; tentatively, D is TRBD1 (6 bases). The receptor comes from a man in his forties or fifties with Graves disease. CDR3 nucleotides: TGTGCCAGCAGCGTAGAGGCGACAGGAAACGAGCAGTACTTC. The encoded protein is CASSVEATGNEQYF.